Sequencing of this T cell receptor (beta chain) was carried out in a study of blood T cell repertoires in COVID-19. For the study at large: Whether acute or convalescent, the COVID-19 samples came from the United States, Italy and Spain.

The CDR3 covers 15 residues. Looked up from germline, CDR1 is SGHVS and CDR2 is FNYEAQ. Germline trimming cut 6 bases from V and 2 bases from J; bases unmatched to any gene: 4. Original analysis: Counts of nucleated cells, estimated from reference gene primer amplification, were obtained. Repertoires were generated with immunoSEQ multiplex PCR, while TCRdb's copy carries only in-frame clones and drops some. V, J and clone size are taken as reported in that table, and D and trimming were inferred from the DNA itself. The data show about 100,000 clones, about 77% seen once. The chain uses TRBV7-6 and TRBJ2-2; 9 bases fit TRBD1. This receptor was identified in a woman between 65 and 79 years old with acute or convalescent COVID-19. Sequenced material: peripheral blood. The DNA of the CDR3 is TGTGCCAGCAGAACAGGGGGCGCCAACACCGGGGAGCTGTTTTTT. As protein: CASRTGGANTGELFF.